The clone carrying this T cell receptor beta chain was seen only a few times. The germline V and J ends were trimmed by 4 bases and 8 bases, with 18 bases remaining between them. Germline lookup yields CDR1 SGDLS and CDR2 YYNGEE. The CDR3 is 14 residues long. PCR was performed a second time for 7 to 11 cycles using a sample-barcoded 5' primer and a J-beta primer mix. TCRdb ran MiXCR on the 5' RACE reads and lists one entry per CDR3 protein. The sample lists approximately 780,000 distinct CDR3 sequences; around 24% were seen once. The data were taken from a study of blood T cells in healthy people across ages. These same records also appear under a second study, on T cells of mothers and their children.

The material sequenced was blood. The V gene is TRBV9, the J gene TRBJ1-1; a possible D gene is TRBD1 (5 bases). The clonotype was recovered from a boy aged 5-17 years in good health. CDR3: CASSPGGTATEAFF. CDR3 coding DNA: TGTGCCAGCAGCCCGGGGGGGACGGCAACAGAAGCTTTCTTT.